Listed below are T cell receptor beta chains from one sample, sequenced in a study of blood T cells in healthy people across ages. TCRdb ran MiXCR on the 5' RACE reads and lists one entry per CDR3 protein. This table holds about 2 million distinct CDR3 sequences, around half found once. Sequencing input: blood. These receptors were collected from a woman aged 35 to 49 in good health. CDR3s include the opening cysteine and the closing phenylalanine or tryptophan.

v_gene,j_gene,CDR3aa
TRBV11-2,TRBJ2-1,CASIGGRGGLSYNEQFF
TRBV5-1,TRBJ2-3,CASRRRLATEHLSTDTQYF
TRBV3-1,TRBJ2-1,CASSPPPGAGGHEQFF
TRBV7-2,TRBJ2-5,CASSSSGSFQETQYF
TRBV5-1,TRBJ2-5,CASRRTSSQEAQYF
TRBV5-1,TRBJ1-1,CASSYTGAGMNTEAFF
TRBV11-3,TRBJ2-3,CASSLEPGVVDTQYF
TRBV6-2/TRBV6-3,TRBJ2-3,CASSYVTGATLSTDTQYF
TRBV9,TRBJ2-5,CASSARGDNQETQYF
TRBV3-1,TRBJ2-1,CASSQNRAYNEQFF
TRBV18,TRBJ2-6,CASSPPGILSGANVLTF
TRBV7-9,TRBJ2-5,CASSNDQNQETQYF
TRBV10-3,TRBJ2-3,CAIRLAGRADTQYF
TRBV5-6,TRBJ2-1,CASSFPGLGNEQFF
TRBV2,TRBJ1-4,CATLEGKLFF
TRBV5-5,TRBJ2-5,CASSLAITEAQYF
TRBV20-1,TRBJ1-5,CSAGRDRGDQPQHF
TRBV12-3/TRBV12-4,TRBJ1-5,CASRTTDRGGGQPQHF
TRBV7-2,TRBJ2-7,CASRRNPGQGAYEQYF
TRBV20-1,TRBJ1-6,CSARTPGSNSPLHF
TRBV5-1,TRBJ2-3,CASRVFGDRGPPDTQYF
TRBV9,TRBJ1-6,CASSGAEPSPLHF
TRBV6-1,TRBJ2-5,CASSRSRKGLAEETQYF
TRBV6-5,TRBJ1-4,CASGNQGAKLFF
TRBV4-3,TRBJ2-7,CASSQDPGTASYEQYF
TRBV4-2,TRBJ1-2,CASSKRTGTGGNYGYTF
TRBV12-3/TRBV12-4,TRBJ2-1,CASSPDGNEQFF
TRBV11-2,TRBJ2-3,CASSSGTVAGALTDTQYF
TRBV27,TRBJ1-2,CASSFLMGGVDHGYTF
TRBV15,TRBJ2-7,CATSRDSGTAAYEQYF
TRBV7-9,TRBJ2-5,CASSLRGLAGGPEETQYF
TRBV12-3/TRBV12-4,-,CASSYLSPQNSEQYF
TRBV29-1,TRBJ2-1,CSAFAGGVETQFF
TRBV7-9,TRBJ2-7,CASSSTLGGGSYEQYF
TRBV12-3/TRBV12-4,TRBJ1-2,CASSGRTLRWVAGYTF
TRBV24-1,TRBJ1-2,CATSERQGGNYGYTF
TRBV6-1,TRBJ2-1,CASSDRETSGGHGRPFF
TRBV10-3,TRBJ1-5,CAISESTGVTQPQHF
TRBV7-2,TRBJ2-7,CASSSRLSYEQYF
TRBV12-3/TRBV12-4,TRBJ2-7,CASSLGAGAYEQYF
TRBV7-2,TRBJ2-1,CASSLGAGSIGFF
TRBV4-3,TRBJ1-6,CASSQAGGSPLHF
TRBV20-1,TRBJ2-5,CSASYSEVPRPQYF
TRBV7-9,TRBJ2-1,CASSPATGTGGDEQFF
TRBV20-1,TRBJ1-6,CSALTGGYDNSPLHF
TRBV10-3,TRBJ1-1,CATGQVNTEAFF
TRBV7-2,TRBJ2-3,CASNRGTLGTDTQYF
TRBV28,TRBJ2-3,CASIDRPRGPRGGYTQYF
TRBV29-1,TRBJ1-1,CSATGTGGTNTEAFF
TRBV11-2,TRBJ1-4,CASSLVSAEKLFF
TRBV20-1,TRBJ2-7,CSARNSYEQYF
TRBV2,TRBJ1-5,CASSDGEREQPQHF
TRBV5-1,TRBJ2-5,CASSLAAGQGARETQYF
TRBV20-1,TRBJ1-2,CSARYPTDPYGYTF